The present T cell receptor beta chain was sequenced within a study of PD-L1 blockade in urothelial cancer. Background on the study: Individuals in the cohort had been given 0 to 3 earlier chemotherapy regimens. Researchers found blood samples held a median of approximately 150,000 T cells. Analysis of the blood was performed 3 weeks (second dose) and 6 weeks after treatment start.

With 6 bases clipped from V and 4 bases from J, the junction kept 7 bases outside the gene matches. The length of the CDR3 is 15 residues. The germline V gene has CDR1 SEHNR and CDR2 FQNEAQ (reference sequence). Urothelial carcinoma, locally advanced or metastatic, affected the patients. Using immunoSEQ multiplex PCR, the repertoire was profiled, and TCRdb retains in-frame clones only, with some absent. This sample has about 45,000 clones, with about nine tenths found just once. The sequenced sample was PBMCs, obtained around atezolizumab (anti-PD-L1) treatment. This chain links TRBV7-9 with TRBJ1-1; TRBD1 matches 11 bases. The clonotype originates from a man aged 80 or over with urothelial cancer. The CDR3 region is CASRQQGTGGTEAFF. As DNA, the CDR3 is TGTGCCAGCAGACAACAGGGGACAGGGGGCACTGAAGCTTTCTTT.